Given below is one T cell receptor (beta chain) in context. Its antigen is still unknown. TCRdb re-derived calls from the RT-PCR reads in MiXCR, one entry per CDR3 protein. The sample has roughly 650,000 distinct CDR3 sequences, 11% to 15% seen once. CDR3 size: 16 residues. Trimming at V came to 0 bases and at J to 1 base, leaving 4 bases not matched to a gene. Germline V gene lookup returns CDR1 SGDLS and CDR2 YYNGEE. The sample comes from a study of response to subunit inactivated influenza vaccine. Broader study findings: T cells newly recruited by each seasonal influenza vaccination are few, the authors suggested.

Sample: PBMCs from blood, taken 14 to 15 days before vaccination. The TCR originated in a man aged 45-60 years who received an inactivated influenza vaccine. The V gene is TRBV9, the J gene TRBJ2-5; 9 bases are shared with TRBD2. The CDR3 here is CASSVGLAATQETQYF. The CDR3 bases are TGTGCCAGCAGCGTAGGACTAGCGGCTACCCAAGAGACCCAGTACTTC.